This TCR beta chain was sequenced during a study of T-cell reconstitution after alpha-beta-depleted transplantation in children (dated by TCRdb to the mid-2010s). For the wider study: Using TCR repertoire profiling, the study followed T-cell immune reconstitution in a quantitative way in children after TCRalphabeta/CD19-depleted allogeneic hematopoietic cell transplantation.

Receptors were amplified or captured by PCR. Instrument on record: Illumina HiSeq 2500. To normalize quantification of the TCRbeta repertoire, the TCR libraries were built with molecular barcoding that relied on unique molecular identifiers. Through fastp at Q25 and MiXCR, TCRdb rebuilt clones from the public reads, retaining in-frame beta chains. Merged by CDR3 protein, the rows form single entries marked with the most common genes and DNA. Recorded for this sample are about 480,000 distinct CDR3 sequences; around 13% of them occurred a single time. The top ten clonotypes cover around 5.8% of the sample. Taken from cysteine to phenylalanine, the CDR3 has 20 residues. The retained sequence is limited to the CDR3, 60 bases, with the frame set at the first base. Germline trimming: 7 bases from V, 5 bases from J; junction bases outside gene matches: 25. The germline V gene sets CDR1 to SNHLY and CDR2 to FYNNEI.

For this clonotype: The clone's antigen remains unknown. Nothing much larger sits one base from this clone, and base qualities are not available.

Sample: PBMCs from the stem cell graft donor, taken from the stem cell graft. Recombination joined TRBV2 with TRBJ1-2; TRBD1 aligns with 10 central bases. The receptor was isolated from a human donor who donated a stem cell graft to a child with combined immunodeficiency. The CDR3 reads as follows: CASKTGTGDLIRSKAYGYTF. The DNA sequence is as follows: TGTGCCAGCAAAACCGGGACAGGGGACCTAATAAGGTCCAAAGCTTATGGCTACACCTTC.